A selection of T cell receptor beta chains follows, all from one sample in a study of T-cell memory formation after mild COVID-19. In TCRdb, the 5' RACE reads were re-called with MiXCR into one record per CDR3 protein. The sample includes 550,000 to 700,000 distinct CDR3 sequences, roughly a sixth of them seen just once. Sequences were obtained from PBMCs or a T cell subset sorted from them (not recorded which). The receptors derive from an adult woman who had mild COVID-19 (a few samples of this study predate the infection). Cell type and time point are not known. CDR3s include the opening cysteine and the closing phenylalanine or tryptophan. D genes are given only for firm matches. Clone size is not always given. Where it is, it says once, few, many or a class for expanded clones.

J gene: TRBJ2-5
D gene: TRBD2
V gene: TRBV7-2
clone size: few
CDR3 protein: CASSSGLAGGMETQYF
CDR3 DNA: TGTGCCAGCAGCTCTGGACTAGCGGGGGGGATGGAGACCCAGTACTTC

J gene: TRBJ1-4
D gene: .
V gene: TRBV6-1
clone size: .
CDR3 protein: CASSEAQGRPNEKLFF
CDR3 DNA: TGTGCCAGCAGTGAGGCTCAGGGGAGGCCTAATGAAAAACTGTTTTTT

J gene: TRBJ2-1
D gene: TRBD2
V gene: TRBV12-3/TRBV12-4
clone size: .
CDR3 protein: CASRGGTTPLSEQFF
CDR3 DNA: TGTGCCAGCAGGGGAGGGACTACCCCCCTAAGCGAGCAGTTCTTC

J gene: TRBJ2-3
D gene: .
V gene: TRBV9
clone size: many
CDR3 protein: CASSPWALTDTQYF
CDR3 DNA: TGTGCCAGCAGCCCCTGGGCCTTGACAGATACGCAGTATTTT

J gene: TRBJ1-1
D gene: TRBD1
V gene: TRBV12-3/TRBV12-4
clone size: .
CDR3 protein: CASSGTGGLNTEAFF
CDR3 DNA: TGTGCCAGCAGCGGGACAGGGGGATTGAACACTGAAGCTTTCTTT

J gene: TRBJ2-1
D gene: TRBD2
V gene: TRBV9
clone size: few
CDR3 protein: CASSVGGASGGYSYNEQFF
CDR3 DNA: TGTGCCAGCAGCGTAGGCGGCGCTAGCGGGGGTTACTCCTACAATGAGCAGTTCTTC

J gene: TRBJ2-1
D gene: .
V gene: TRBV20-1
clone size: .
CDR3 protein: CSARRRGFSYNEQFF
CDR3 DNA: TGCAGTGCTAGACGTAGGGGCTTCTCCTACAATGAGCAGTTCTTC

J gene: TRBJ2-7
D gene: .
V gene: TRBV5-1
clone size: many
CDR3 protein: CASSPSSGEQYF
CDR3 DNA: TGCGCCAGCAGCCCTTCCAGTGGTGAGCAGTACTTC

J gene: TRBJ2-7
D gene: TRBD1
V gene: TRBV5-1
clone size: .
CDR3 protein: CASSLEFGTGVEQYF
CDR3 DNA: TGCGCCAGCAGCCTGGAGTTCGGGACAGGGGTCGAGCAGTACTTC

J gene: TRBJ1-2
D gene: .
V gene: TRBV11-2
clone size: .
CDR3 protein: CASSLVGGVNGYTF
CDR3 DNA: TGTGCCAGCAGCTTAGTGGGGGGAGTGAATGGCTACACCTTC

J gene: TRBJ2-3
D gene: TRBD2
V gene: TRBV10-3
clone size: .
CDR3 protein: CASQVGLAGERTDTQYF
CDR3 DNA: TGTGCCTCCCAAGTGGGACTAGCGGGAGAACGGACAGATACGCAGTATTTT

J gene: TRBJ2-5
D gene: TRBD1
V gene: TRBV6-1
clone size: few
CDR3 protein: CAQKSRRTGQETQYF
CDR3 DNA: TGTGCCCAGAAAAGTCGGAGGACAGGCCAAGAGACCCAGTACTTC

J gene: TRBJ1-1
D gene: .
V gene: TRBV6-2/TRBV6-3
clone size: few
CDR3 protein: CASSLTTGSPNTEAFF
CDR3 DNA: TGTGCCAGCAGCCTTACCACAGGGAGTCCCAACACTGAAGCTTTCTTT

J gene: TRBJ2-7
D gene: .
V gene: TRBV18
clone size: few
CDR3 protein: CASSPKGRDSYEQYF
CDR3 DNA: TGTGCCAGCTCACCAAAGGGAAGGGACTCCTACGAGCAGTACTTC

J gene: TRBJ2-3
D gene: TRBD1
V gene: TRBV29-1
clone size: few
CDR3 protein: CSVTGGVGTDTQYF
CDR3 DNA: TGCAGCGTAACAGGGGGCGTGGGCACAGATACGCAGTATTTT

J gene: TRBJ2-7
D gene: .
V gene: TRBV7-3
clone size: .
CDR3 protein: CASSPSGDYEQYF
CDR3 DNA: TGTGCCAGCAGCCCCTCCGGGGATTACGAGCAGTACTTC

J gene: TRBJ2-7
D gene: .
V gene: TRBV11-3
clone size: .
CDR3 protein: CASSRGTASSYEQYF
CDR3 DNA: TGTGCCAGCAGTCGGGGGACGGCGAGCTCCTACGAGCAGTACTTC

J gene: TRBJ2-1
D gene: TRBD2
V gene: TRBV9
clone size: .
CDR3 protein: CASSVGLAGDNEQFF
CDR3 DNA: TGTGCCAGCAGCGTAGGGCTAGCGGGAGACAATGAGCAGTTCTTC

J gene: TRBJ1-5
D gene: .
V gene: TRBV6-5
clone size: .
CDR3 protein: CASSYDRYSNQPQHF
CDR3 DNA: TGTGCCAGCAGTTACGACCGGTATAGCAATCAGCCCCAGCATTTT

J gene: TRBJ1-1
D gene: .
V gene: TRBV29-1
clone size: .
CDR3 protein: CSVWQTGNTEAFF
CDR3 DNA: TGCAGCGTGTGGCAGACGGGGAACACTGAAGCTTTCTTT

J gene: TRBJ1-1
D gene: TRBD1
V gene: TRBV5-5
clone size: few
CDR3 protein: CASSLSRTGWTEAFF
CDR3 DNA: TGTGCCAGCAGCTTGAGTAGGACAGGATGGACTGAAGCTTTCTTT

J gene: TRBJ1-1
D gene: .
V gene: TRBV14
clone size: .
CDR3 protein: CASSQGFRFYAEAFF
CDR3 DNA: TGTGCCAGCAGCCAAGGGTTCCGTTTTTACGCTGAAGCTTTCTTT

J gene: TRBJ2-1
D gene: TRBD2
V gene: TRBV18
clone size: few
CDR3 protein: CASSPKGTSGYNEQFF
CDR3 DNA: TGTGCCAGCTCACCAAAGGGGACTAGCGGGTACAATGAGCAGTTCTTC

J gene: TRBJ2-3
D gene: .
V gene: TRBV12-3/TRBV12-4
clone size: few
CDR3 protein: CASSVTVLAGDTQYF
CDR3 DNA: TGTGCCAGCAGTGTAACGGTTCTGGCGGGAGATACGCAGTATTTT

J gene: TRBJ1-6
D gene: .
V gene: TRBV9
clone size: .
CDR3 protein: CASSVGLLSPLHF
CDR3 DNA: TGTGCCAGCAGCGTTGGGTTACTTTCACCCCTCCACTTT

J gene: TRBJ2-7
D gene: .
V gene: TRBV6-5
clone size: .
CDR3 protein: CASSYTGAVYEQYF
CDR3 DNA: TGTGCCAGCAGTTACACGGGGGCGGTATACGAGCAGTACTTC

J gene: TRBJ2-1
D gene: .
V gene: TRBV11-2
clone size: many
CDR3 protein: CASSLRGDSSYNEQFF
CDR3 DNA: TGTGCCAGCAGCTTAAGAGGGGATAGCTCCTACAATGAGCAGTTCTTC

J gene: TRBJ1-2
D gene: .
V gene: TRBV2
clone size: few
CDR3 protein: CASSDGRVKGYTF
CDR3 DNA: TGTGCCAGCAGTGACGGCAGGGTAAAAGGCTACACCTTC

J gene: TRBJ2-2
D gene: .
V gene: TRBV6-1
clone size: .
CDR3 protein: CASTRATGELFF
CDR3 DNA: TGTGCCAGCACCCGAGCCACCGGGGAGCTGTTTTTT

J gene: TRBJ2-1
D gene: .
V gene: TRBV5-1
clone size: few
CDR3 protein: CASSWGAGNTNEQFF
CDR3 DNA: TGCGCCAGCAGCTGGGGGGCGGGAAACACCAATGAGCAGTTCTTC

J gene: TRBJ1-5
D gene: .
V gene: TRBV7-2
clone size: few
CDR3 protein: CASSLRQGDQPQHF
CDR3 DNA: TGTGCCAGCAGCTTAAGGCAGGGAGATCAGCCCCAGCATTTT